These 7 T cell receptor beta chains share one sample of origin, sequenced in a study of Graves' ophthalmopathy and Graves' hyperthyroidism. The sequenced template was RNA, covering the TCR beta CDR3 region. RT-PCR with HTBI primers came first, then second-round multiplex PCR. TCRdb analysed the multiplex PCR reads with MiXCR anew, one entry per CDR3 protein. The repertoire holds about 620,000 distinct CDR3 sequences, with 20% to 25% as singletons. Source material: peripheral blood. The receptors shown here come from a woman aged 18-29 years with stable Graves' hyperthyroidism. Some clones in this sample may be carry-over from other donors' samples.

The table lists this clonotype with many counts. The chain is built from TRBV29-1 and TRBJ1-2; unclear D gene. With 6 bases removed from V and 5 bases from J, the gap between germline ends came to 10 bases. Per the germline V gene, CDR1 is SQVTM and CDR2 is ANQGSEA. The CDR3 consists of 11 residues. Written as DNA, the CDR3 is TGCAGCGTCCACGACGGATATGGCTACACCTTC. This translates into CSVHDGYGYTF.

In this sample, this clonotype turned up many times. The chain employs TRBV11-2 and TRBJ1-1; 9 nucleotides line up with TRBD1. J lost 5 bases, V lost 4 bases, and 2 bases had no gene match. There are 13 residues in the CDR3. Germline loops: CDR1 SGHAT, CDR2 FQNNGV. The DNA of the CDR3 is TGTGCCAGCAGCTCGGGGACAGGGACTGAAGCTTTCTTT. Encoded protein: CASSSGTGTEAFF.

This clonotype was recorded many times. This chain joins TRBV19 and TRBJ2-5; the D gene is possibly TRBD2 (6 bases). CDR3 size: 15 residues. Trimming took off 5 bases at V and 5 bases at J, with 18 bases between the two ends. CDR1 and CDR2 from the germline V gene are LNHDA and SQIVND (reference sequence). CDR3 region: CASSPSRDFFETQYF. The CDR3 nucleotides read TGTGCCAGTAGTCCGTCCCGGGACTTTTTTGAGACCCAGTACTTC.

This clonotype was counted at least ten times. The V and J genes are TRBV6-4 and TRBJ1-2, with TRBD1 matching 12 bases. V lost 6 bases and J lost 8; bases outside the gene matches: 7. There are 14 residues in the CDR3. Germline values: CDR1 MRHNA, CDR2 SNTAGT. CDR3 residues: CASSEPGTGGGYTF. CDR3 nucleotide sequence: TGTGCCAGCAGCGAGCCCGGGACAGGGGGCGGCTACACCTTC.

Concerning this clonotype: A much larger clone differs from this one at a single base, so this may be a read error. This sequence joins TRBV6-1 and TRBJ2-7; D perhaps matches TRBD1 (5 bases). The CDR3 contains 15 residues. Per germline, CDR1 MNHNS and CDR2 SASEGT. Trimming cost V 1 base and J 2 bases, with 12 bases left between them. Here the CDR3 reads CASSEVPRATYEQYV. Here the CDR3 DNA reads TGTGCCAGCAGTGAAGTTCCCAGGGCAACCTACGAGCAGTACGTC.

This chain connects TRBV4-1 to TRBJ2-2, with 9 bases matching TRBD2. The trim removed 3 bases at V and 7 bases at J, leaving 3 bases unmatched. The germline V gene has CDR1 MGHRA and CDR2 YSYEKL. The CDR3 contains 14 residues. Written as DNA, the CDR3 is TGCGCCAGCAGCCAGATAGCGGGGGTCGGGGAGCTGTTTTTT. Translated: CASSQIAGVGELFF.

This sequence joins TRBV6-5 and TRBJ1-5; a weak D match, TRBD1 (5 bases). Trimming cost V 2 bases and J 7 bases, with 12 bases left between them. CDR1 MNHEY and CDR2 SVGAGI come from the germline V gene. The CDR3 is made up of 14 amino acids. CDR3 DNA: TGTGCCAGCAGTTACGGGGGAGTTGGGCAGCCCCAGCATTTT. It yields the protein CASSYGGVGQPQHF.